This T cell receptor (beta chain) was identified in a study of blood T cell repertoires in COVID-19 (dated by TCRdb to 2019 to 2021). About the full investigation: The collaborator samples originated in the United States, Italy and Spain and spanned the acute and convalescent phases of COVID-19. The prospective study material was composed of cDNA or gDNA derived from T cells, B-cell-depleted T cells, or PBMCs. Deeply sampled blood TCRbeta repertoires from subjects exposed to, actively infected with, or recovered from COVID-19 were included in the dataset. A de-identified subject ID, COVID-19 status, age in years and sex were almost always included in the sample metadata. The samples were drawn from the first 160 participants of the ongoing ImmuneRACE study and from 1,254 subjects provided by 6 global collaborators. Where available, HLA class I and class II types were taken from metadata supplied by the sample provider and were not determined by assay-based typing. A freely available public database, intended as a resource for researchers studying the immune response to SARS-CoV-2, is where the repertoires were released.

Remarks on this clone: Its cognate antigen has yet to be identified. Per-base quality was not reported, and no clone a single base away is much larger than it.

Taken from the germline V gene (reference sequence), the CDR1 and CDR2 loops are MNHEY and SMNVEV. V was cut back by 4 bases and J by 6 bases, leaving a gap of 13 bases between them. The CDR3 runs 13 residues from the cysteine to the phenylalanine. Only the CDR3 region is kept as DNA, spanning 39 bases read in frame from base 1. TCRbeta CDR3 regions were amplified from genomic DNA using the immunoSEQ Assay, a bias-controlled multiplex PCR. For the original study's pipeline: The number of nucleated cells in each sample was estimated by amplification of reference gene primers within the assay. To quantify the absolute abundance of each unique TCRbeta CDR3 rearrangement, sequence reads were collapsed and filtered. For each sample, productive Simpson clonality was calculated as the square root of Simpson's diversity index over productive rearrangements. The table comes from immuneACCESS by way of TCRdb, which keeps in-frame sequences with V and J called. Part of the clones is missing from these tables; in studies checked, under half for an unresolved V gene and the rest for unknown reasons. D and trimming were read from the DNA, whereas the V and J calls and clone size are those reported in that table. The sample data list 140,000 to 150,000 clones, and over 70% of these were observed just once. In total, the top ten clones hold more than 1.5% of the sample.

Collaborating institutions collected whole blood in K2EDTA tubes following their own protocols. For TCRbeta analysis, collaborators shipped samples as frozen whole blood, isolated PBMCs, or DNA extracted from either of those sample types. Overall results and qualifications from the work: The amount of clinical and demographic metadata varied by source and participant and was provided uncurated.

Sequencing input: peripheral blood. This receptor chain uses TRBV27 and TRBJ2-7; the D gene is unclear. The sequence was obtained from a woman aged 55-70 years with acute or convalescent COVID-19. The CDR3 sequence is CASSYLAGPEQYF. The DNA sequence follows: TGTGCCAGCAGTTATTTGGCAGGCCCCGAGCAGTACTTC.